The clone carrying this T cell receptor (beta chain) was recorded only once. The antigen is undetermined. The CDR3 totals 14 residues. Trimming removed 3 bases from V and 5 bases from J, with 13 bases in between. The sample comes from a study of T-cell reconstitution after alpha-beta-depleted transplantation in children. Findings and caveats of the study: Diversity of TCRbeta at day 60 was high in some patients, arising from surviving recipient T cells and thymic progenitors. Several hundred rapidly expanded clones from non-depleted graft cells reportedly supplied alpha-beta T cells about two months post-transplant. It was newly produced T cells that mostly accounted for T-cell counts and diversity one year after transplant.

This sample's TCRbeta library carried unique molecular identifier barcodes. TCRdb re-called the PCR reads through MiXCR, storing one row per CDR3 protein. This table has about 420,000 distinct CDR3 sequences, around 15% appearing once. This TCR derives from a boy younger than two who had a stem cell transplant for Wiskott-Aldrich syndrome, so the T cells may come from the graft donor. The source was PBMCs, mostly from graft donor cells, collected 360 days after TCRalphabeta/CD19-depleted stem cell transplant. The chain has TRBV12-3 or TRBV12-4 and TRBJ2-5; D not certain. CDR3 in amino acids: CASSFRAQGETQYF. DNA for the CDR3: TGTGCCAGCAGTTTTAGGGCCCAAGGGGAGACCCAGTACTTC.